Each of the 3 T cell receptor beta chains below was sequenced from the same sample in a study of T cell clones after liver transplantation (dated by TCRdb to the late 2010s). Receptor amplification or capture employed the immunoSEQ multiplex PCR assay. TCRdb took over this immuneACCESS table, retaining in-frame rearrangements with V and J assigned. Such tables are incomplete; in checked studies, under half of the missing clones stem from an unresolved V gene, and the remainder is unexplained. The sample table lists more than 7,500 clones, about 78% of them with a count of one. Of the sample, 45% to 60% is held by the ten largest clones. Sequenced here: CD8+ T cells from blood, sampled at the 22-month timepoint. All receptors come from a human patient who received a liver transplant. After a transplant, the donor of the graft may account for some T cells.

The chain recombines TRBV9 with TRBJ2-2; TRBD1 might be the D (6 bases). V shed 3 bases and J shed 6 bases, with 12 bases lying between them. The CDR3 is made up of 14 amino acids. Germline lookup yields CDR1 SGDLS and CDR2 YYNGEE. CDR3 in amino acids: CASSASQGSGELFF. Written as DNA, the CDR3 is TGTGCCAGCAGCGCCAGCCAGGGGTCCGGGGAGCTGTTTTTT.

This clone was counted a few times. The genes are TRBV29-1 and TRBJ2-5; TRBD1 aligns across 10 bases. The CDR3 length is 18 residues. Germline CDR1 SQVTM, CDR2 ANQGSEA. Germline trimming cut 2 bases from V and 1 base from J; bases unmatched to any gene: 13. As DNA, the CDR3 is TGCAGCGTTGAAATTTTAATAGGACAGGGGGGCTTCCAAGAGACCCAGTACTTC. This encodes CSVEILIGQGGFQETQYF.

The V call is TRBV5-1, the J call TRBJ1-2; 10 nucleotides agree with TRBD1. This CDR3 region has 13 residues. Trimming cost V 2 bases and J 8 bases; bases outside gene matches: 3. From germline, CDR1 is SGHRS and CDR2 YFSETQ. The CDR3 DNA reads as TGCGCCAGCAGCTTCGACAGGGGGCTAGGCTACACCTTC. Residues: CASSFDRGLGYTF. The whole variable domain, filled in from reference TRBV5-1 and TRBJ1-2, reads KAGVTQTPRYLIKTRGQQVTLSCSPISGHRSVSWYQQTPGQGLQFLFEYFSETQRNKGNFPGRFSGRQFSNSRSEMNVSTLELGDSALYLCASSFDRGLGYTFGSGTRLTVV.